This T cell receptor beta chain was observed in a study of Graves' ophthalmopathy and Graves' hyperthyroidism. Amplified TCR beta CDR3 regions were obtained using RNA transcripts as template. Second-round multiplex PCR followed a first-round RT-PCR using HTBI primers. TCRdb redid the calling of the multiplex PCR reads with MiXCR, one entry per CDR3 protein. The sample lists around 660,000 distinct CDR3 sequences, about 41% occurring once. The CDR3 has 16 amino acids. Germline CDR1 reads MGHDK; CDR2 reads SYGVNS. V shed 4 bases, J shed 5 bases, and the junction held 9 bases outside the gene matches. The receptor's source is an adult man with Graves' ophthalmopathy. Source material: peripheral blood. This sequence joins TRBV25-1 and TRBJ2-7; 12 nucleotides match TRBD1. In nucleotides, the CDR3 is TGTGCCAGCAGTGCTTCCGGGACAGGGGGCTTCGACGAGCAGTACTTC. This sequence encodes CASSASGTGGFDEQYF.